This is a list of T cell receptor beta chains from one sample in a study of blood T cell repertoires in COVID-19. Data came from immunoSEQ multiplex PCR; TCRdb stores just in-frame clones and leaves some out. The sample carries around 80,000 clones, over 80% recorded once. The sequenced sample consisted of peripheral blood. These receptors all come from a human donor in a cohort sampled during active COVID-19. Each CDR3 is given with its conserved first and last residue. The D gene is left open where the match is weak. Size tells how often a clone was seen (once, few, many) or the class of an expanded clone, and some rows leave it out.

J | V | size | D | CDR3 | DNA
TRBJ2-2 | TRBV11-2 | NA | TRBD2 | CASSSGTSGTLTGELFF | TGTGCCAGCAGCTCCGGGACTAGCGGAACCCTCACCGGGGAGCTGTTTTTT
TRBJ2-3 | TRBV3-1/TRBV3-2 | NA | NA | CASSQDGTVSTDTQYF | TGTGCCAGCAGCCAAGACGGGACTGTAAGCACAGATACGCAGTATTTT
TRBJ2-5 | TRBV19 | NA | TRBD2 | CASSSGGEGEETQYF | TGTGCCAGTAGTAGCGGGGGGGAGGGCGAAGAGACCCAGTACTTC
TRBJ1-6 | TRBV5-5 | few | NA | CASSRNSNSPLHF | TGTGCCAGCAGCCGCAACTCTAATTCACCCCTCCACTTT
TRBJ2-1 | TRBV24-1 | NA | TRBD1 | CATSNTGGWNEQFF | TGTGCCACCAGTAATACAGGGGGATGGAATGAGCAGTTCTTC
TRBJ1-1 | TRBV5-1 | NA | TRBD1 | CASSLPGQGETEAFF | TGCGCCAGCAGCTTGCCCGGACAGGGGGAAACTGAAGCTTTCTTT
TRBJ2-2 | TRBV18 | few | NA | CASSPVSTGRGNAGELFF | TGTGCCAGCTCACCCGTTTCGACAGGCCGCGGAAACGCCGGGGAGCTGTTTTTT
TRBJ2-5 | TRBV15 | few | NA | CATSRGSGGETQYF | TGTGCCACCAGCAGAGGTAGTGGGGGCGAGACCCAGTACTTC
TRBJ2-7 | TRBV12-3/TRBV12-4 | NA | NA | CASSSSRVAYF | TGTGCCAGCAGTTCGAGTCGGGTAGCGTACTTC
TRBJ2-1 | TRBV3-1/TRBV3-2 | NA | TRBD2 | CASSQLAGEQFF | TGTGCCAGCAGCCAACTAGCGGGCGAGCAGTTCTTC
TRBJ2-3 | TRBV2 | NA | TRBD2 | CASSPGTSGISDTQYF | TGTGCCAGCAGTCCTGGGACTAGCGGGATCTCAGATACGCAGTATTTT
TRBJ1-1 | TRBV18 | NA | NA | CASSPRRVDMNTEAFF | TGTGCCAGCTCACCCAGACGGGTAGATATGAACACTGAAGCTTTCTTT
TRBJ2-1 | TRBV7-8 | NA | NA | CASSLAGGNEQFF | TGTGCCAGCAGCTTAGCGGGGGGTAATGAGCAGTTCTTC
TRBJ2-1 | TRBV25-1 | NA | TRBD1 | CASRTDRGHEQFF | TGTGCCAGCAGGACGGACAGGGGCCATGAGCAGTTCTTC
TRBJ2-7 | TRBV14 | NA | NA | CASSPIRQGGEQYF | TGTGCCAGCAGCCCAATTAGACAGGGAGGCGAGCAGTACTTC
TRBJ2-3 | TRBV9 | NA | TRBD2 | CASSVAAGTSGGSSTDTQYF | TGTGCCAGCAGCGTAGCTGCGGGAACTAGCGGGGGTTCTAGCACAGATACGCAGTATTTT
TRBJ2-7 | TRBV6-5 | NA | NA | CASNPPAYEQYF | TGTGCCAGCAATCCCCCCGCCTACGAGCAGTACTTC
TRBJ2-2 | TRBV6-5 | NA | TRBD1 | CASRGGQVTGELFF | TGTGCCAGCAGGGGGGGACAGGTCACCGGGGAGCTGTTTTTT
TRBJ1-5 | TRBV2 | few | NA | CASSLDSRGNQPQHF | TGTGCCAGCAGCCTCGACAGCCGGGGCAATCAGCCCCAGCATTTT
TRBJ2-3 | TRBV5-4 | NA | NA | CASSLGSGTDTQYF | TGTGCCAGCAGCTTGGGAAGCGGCACAGATACGCAGTATTTT
TRBJ2-1 | TRBV9 | NA | TRBD2 | CASSSGLAGDRYNEQFF | TGTGCCAGCAGCTCGGGACTAGCGGGCGATCGTTACAATGAGCAGTTCTTC
TRBJ2-4 | TRBV3-1/TRBV3-2 | NA | TRBD2 | CASSQAGGVENIQYF | TGTGCCAGCAGCCAAGCGGGGGGAGTGGAAAACATTCAGTACTTC
TRBJ2-1 | TRBV24-1 | NA | TRBD2 | CATSDSTSGSYNEQFF | TGTGCCACCAGTGATTCGACTAGCGGCTCCTACAATGAGCAGTTCTTC
TRBJ2-7 | TRBV5-1 | NA | TRBD2 | CASSSQLAGEGNEQYF | TGCGCCAGCAGCTCTCAACTAGCGGGAGAAGGGAACGAGCAGTACTTC
TRBJ2-1 | TRBV11-3 | once | TRBD2 | CASSRLAGSYNEQFF | TGTGCCAGCAGCAGACTAGCGGGGTCCTACAATGAGCAGTTCTTC
TRBJ2-3 | TRBV7-2 | NA | NA | CASSLGHIDTQYF | TGTGCCAGCAGCTTAGGGCATATAGATACGCAGTATTTT
TRBJ1-3 | TRBV3-1/TRBV3-2 | NA | NA | CASTGVRGTIYF | TGTGCCAGCACAGGGGTCAGGGGCACCATATATTTT
TRBJ1-5 | TRBV30 | few | TRBD1 | CAWDRGLGQPQHF | TGTGCCTGGGACAGGGGGCTAGGGCAGCCCCAGCATTTT
TRBJ2-6 | TRBV2 | NA | TRBD1 | CASSENRGYTGANVLTF | TGTGCCAGCAGTGAAAACAGGGGTTATACTGGGGCCAACGTCCTGACTTTC
TRBJ1-2 | TRBV5-4 | NA | TRBD1 | CASSLAPGQGYGYTF | TGTGCCAGCAGCTTGGCCCCGGGACAGGGTTACGGCTACACCTTC
TRBJ2-1 | TRBV7-3 | NA | NA | CASSLSFGEYNEQFF | TGTGCCAGCAGCTTAAGTTTCGGGGAGTACAATGAGCAGTTCTTC
TRBJ2-3 | TRBV15 | once | NA | CATSRDFYTQYF | TGTGCCACCAGCAGGGACTTCTATACGCAGTATTTT
TRBJ1-5 | TRBV2 | NA | TRBD1 | CASDREGGQPQHF | TGTGCCAGCGACAGGGAAGGAGGCCAGCCCCAGCATTTT
TRBJ2-6 | TRBV7-3 | NA | NA | CASSLLSSGANVLTF | TGTGCCAGCAGCTTATTGAGCTCTGGGGCCAACGTCCTGACTTTC
TRBJ2-5 | TRBV7-2 | NA | NA | CASSSPLLETQYF | TGTGCCAGCAGCTCCCCGCTACTAGAGACCCAGTACTTC
TRBJ2-1 | TRBV7-3 | NA | TRBD2 | CASSLMGGASGRNGNEQFF | TGTGCCAGCAGCTTAATGGGGGGCGCTAGCGGGAGGAACGGCAATGAGCAGTTCTTC
TRBJ2-7 | TRBV3-1/TRBV3-2 | NA | TRBD1 | CASSHRQGDEQYF | TGTGCCAGCAGCCACAGACAGGGCGACGAGCAGTACTTC
TRBJ2-7 | TRBV6-5 | NA | NA | CASRRVEGNSYEQYF | TGTGCCAGCAGGAGGGTGGAAGGAAACTCCTACGAGCAGTACTTC
TRBJ1-5 | TRBV28 | NA | TRBD1 | CASIPGTVSNQPQHF | TGTGCCAGCATACCAGGGACAGTTAGCAATCAGCCCCAGCATTTT
TRBJ2-5 | TRBV11-3 | NA | TRBD2 | CASSLGVAGDNQETQYF | TGTGCCAGCAGCTTAGGAGTAGCGGGGGACAACCAAGAGACCCAGTACTTC
TRBJ2-3 | TRBV19 | NA | TRBD1 | CASSLTTGGHDTQYF | TGTGCCAGTAGTCTCACGACAGGGGGCCATGATACGCAGTATTTT
TRBJ1-2 | TRBV29-1 | once | TRBD1 | CSARTGSGYTF | TGCAGCGCCCGGACAGGCTCTGGCTACACCTTC
TRBJ2-5 | TRBV9 | NA | TRBD1 | CASSVEGQGIRETQYF | TGTGCCAGCAGCGTAGAGGGACAGGGGATTCGGGAGACCCAGTACTTC
TRBJ1-1 | TRBV5-4 | few | NA | CASSLEQGGNTEAFF | TGTGCCAGCAGCTTGGAACAGGGTGGGAACACTGAAGCTTTCTTT
TRBJ2-1 | TRBV20-1 | NA | NA | CSARTYNEQFF | TGCAGTGCTCGGACATACAATGAGCAGTTCTTC
TRBJ1-3 | TRBV19 | NA | NA | CASSAYQEAGNTIYF | TGTGCCAGTAGTGCGTATCAGGAAGCTGGAAACACCATATATTTT
TRBJ1-5 | TRBV5-6 | NA | NA | CASSWSGDQPQHF | TGTGCCAGCAGCTGGTCCGGGGATCAGCCCCAGCATTTT
TRBJ2-2 | TRBV6-2/TRBV6-3 | few | TRBD2 | CASSYSAGETGELFF | TGTGCCAGCAGTTACTCAGCGGGAGAGACCGGGGAGCTGTTTTTT
TRBJ1-5 | TRBV28 | NA | NA | CATKRSVQPQHF | TGTGCCACCAAGCGGAGTGTTCAGCCCCAGCATTTT